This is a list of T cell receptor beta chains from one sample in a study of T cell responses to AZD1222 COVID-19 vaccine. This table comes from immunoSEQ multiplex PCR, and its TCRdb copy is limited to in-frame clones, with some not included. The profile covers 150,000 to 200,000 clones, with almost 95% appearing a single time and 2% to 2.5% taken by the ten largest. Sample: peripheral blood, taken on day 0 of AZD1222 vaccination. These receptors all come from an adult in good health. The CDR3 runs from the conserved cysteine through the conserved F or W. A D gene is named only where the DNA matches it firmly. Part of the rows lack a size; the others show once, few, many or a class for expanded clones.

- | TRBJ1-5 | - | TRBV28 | TGTGCCAGCAGTTTAGGGGGAGGGAGTTTGCAGCCCCAGCATTTT | CASSLGGGSLQPQHF
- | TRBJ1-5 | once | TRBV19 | TGTGCCAGTAGTATCCAGGTCAATCAGCCCCAGCATTTT | CASSIQVNQPQHF
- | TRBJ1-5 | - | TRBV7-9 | TGTGCCAGCAGACGAAGGGTAACGGAACGGAGCAATCAGCCCCAGCATTTT | CASRRRVTERSNQPQHF
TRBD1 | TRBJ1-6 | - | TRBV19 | TGTGCCAGTAGCTCGGGACAGCTTAATTCACCCCTCCACTTT | CASSSGQLNSPLHF
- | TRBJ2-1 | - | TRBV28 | TGTGCCAGCAGTTTACCGGACTCCTACAATGAGCAGTTCTTC | CASSLPDSYNEQFF
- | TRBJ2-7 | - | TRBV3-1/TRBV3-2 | TGTGCCAGCAGCCAAGATGCAGGAACCTACGAGCAGTACTTC | CASSQDAGTYEQYF
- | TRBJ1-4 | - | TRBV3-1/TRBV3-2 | TGTGCCAGCAGGGGGGGATCTTTGACTAATGAAAAACTGTTTTTT | CASRGGSLTNEKLFF
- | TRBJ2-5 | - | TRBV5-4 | TGTGCCAGCAGCTTGGTATCAGACGAGAAAGAGACCCAGTACTTC | CASSLVSDEKETQYF
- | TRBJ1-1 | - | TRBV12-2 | TGTGCAAGTCGCGAGACAGGGGTTTTCACTGAAGCTTTCTTT | CASRETGVFTEAFF
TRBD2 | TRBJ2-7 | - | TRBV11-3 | TGTGCCAGCAGCTTAGTCAGCGGGAGGGCCGTGCGCGAGCAGTACTTC | CASSLVSGRAVREQYF
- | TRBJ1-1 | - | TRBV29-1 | TGCAGCGCGGGGGTCGGAGGCCTGAACACTGAAGCTTTCTTT | CSAGVGGLNTEAFF
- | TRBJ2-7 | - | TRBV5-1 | TGCGCCAGCAGCTTGGATGCAGCCCACTCCTACGAGCAGTACTTC | CASSLDAAHSYEQYF
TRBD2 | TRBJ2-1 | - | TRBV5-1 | TGCGCCAGCAGCCCCTGGACTAGCGGGAGGGGGGACAATGAGCAGTTCTTC | CASSPWTSGRGDNEQFF
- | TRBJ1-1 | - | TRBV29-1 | TGCAGCGAGACCCGGGGGCTCCCTGGATTGAACACTGAAGCTTTCTTT | CSETRGLPGLNTEAFF
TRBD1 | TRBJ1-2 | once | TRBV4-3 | TGCGCCAGCAGCCAAGACTCCGGGACAGGCGCTACCTCAGGTGGCTACACCTTC | CASSQDSGTGATSGGYTF
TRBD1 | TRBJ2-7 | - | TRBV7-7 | TGTGCCAGCAGCCCCGGGACAGGATTCTCCTACGAGCAGTACTTC | CASSPGTGFSYEQYF